Listed below are T cell receptor beta chains from one sample, sequenced in a study of blood T cell repertoires in COVID-19. Libraries were prepared by immunoSEQ multiplex PCR; TCRdb keeps only in-frame clonotypes and omits some of them. The sample yields some 210,000 clones, approximately 80% seen once. The sample consisted of PBMCs or T cells enriched from blood (not recorded which). These receptors were taken from a man aged 40-49 years who had recovered from COVID-19. Each CDR3 is given with its conserved first and last residue. Each record gives: D gene, V gene, J gene, CDR3 DNA, CDR3 protein. The D gene is left open where the match is weak.

d_gene: -
v_gene: TRBV11-2
j_gene: TRBJ2-7
CDR3nt: TGTGCCAGCAGCTTAGATGGAGGGATCTACGAGCAGTACTTC
CDR3aa: CASSLDGGIYEQYF

d_gene: -
v_gene: TRBV11-2
j_gene: TRBJ2-7
CDR3nt: TGTGCCAGCAGCTTAACGGGGACCTACGAGCAGTACTTC
CDR3aa: CASSLTGTYEQYF

d_gene: -
v_gene: TRBV10-1
j_gene: TRBJ2-3
CDR3nt: TGCGCCAGCAGTGAGGGATTGACTCGGGGCACAGATACGCAGTATTTT
CDR3aa: CASSEGLTRGTDTQYF

d_gene: -
v_gene: TRBV7-9
j_gene: TRBJ2-3
CDR3nt: TGTGCCAGCAGCCCGCCCTGGGGGGAGTGGACAGATACGCAGTATTTT
CDR3aa: CASSPPWGEWTDTQYF

d_gene: TRBD2
v_gene: TRBV4-1
j_gene: TRBJ2-3
CDR3nt: TGCGCCAGCACCGGTAGCGGGTCAGATGGTACGCAGTATTTT
CDR3aa: CASTGSGSDGTQYF

d_gene: TRBD2
v_gene: TRBV5-5
j_gene: TRBJ2-1
CDR3nt: TGTGCCAGCAGCTTGGGGACTAGCGGGGGCTCCTACAATGAGCAGTTCTTC
CDR3aa: CASSLGTSGGSYNEQFF

d_gene: -
v_gene: TRBV7-2
j_gene: TRBJ1-2
CDR3nt: TGTGCCAGCAGCTTGGGCCGTACCTATGGCTACACCTTC
CDR3aa: CASSLGRTYGYTF

d_gene: TRBD1
v_gene: TRBV5-8
j_gene: TRBJ1-2
CDR3nt: TGTGCCAGCAGCTTGGTCCCCAGGGGGCCGAACTATGGCTACACCTTC
CDR3aa: CASSLVPRGPNYGYTF

d_gene: -
v_gene: TRBV6-1
j_gene: TRBJ2-7
CDR3nt: TGTGCCAGCAGTGAAGGGGGGGGCCGCGAGCAGTACTTC
CDR3aa: CASSEGGGREQYF

d_gene: -
v_gene: TRBV3-1/TRBV3-2
j_gene: TRBJ1-1
CDR3nt: TGTGCCAGCAGCCCGGGATCTTCGGGTCGAACTGAAGCTTTCTTT
CDR3aa: CASSPGSSGRTEAFF

d_gene: -
v_gene: TRBV7-9
j_gene: TRBJ1-4
CDR3nt: TGTGCCAGCAGCTTAGCAGGAGCAGAAAAACTGTTTTTT
CDR3aa: CASSLAGAEKLFF

d_gene: TRBD2
v_gene: TRBV4-1
j_gene: TRBJ2-2
CDR3nt: TGCGCCAGCAGCCAAGCCGGGACTAGCGGGAGTTCGGGGGTGATCGGGGAGCTGTTTTTT
CDR3aa: CASSQAGTSGSSGVIGELFF

d_gene: -
v_gene: TRBV3-1/TRBV3-2
j_gene: TRBJ2-1
CDR3nt: TGTGCCAGCAGCCGGAGACAGCACTACAATGAGCAGTTCTTC
CDR3aa: CASSRRQHYNEQFF